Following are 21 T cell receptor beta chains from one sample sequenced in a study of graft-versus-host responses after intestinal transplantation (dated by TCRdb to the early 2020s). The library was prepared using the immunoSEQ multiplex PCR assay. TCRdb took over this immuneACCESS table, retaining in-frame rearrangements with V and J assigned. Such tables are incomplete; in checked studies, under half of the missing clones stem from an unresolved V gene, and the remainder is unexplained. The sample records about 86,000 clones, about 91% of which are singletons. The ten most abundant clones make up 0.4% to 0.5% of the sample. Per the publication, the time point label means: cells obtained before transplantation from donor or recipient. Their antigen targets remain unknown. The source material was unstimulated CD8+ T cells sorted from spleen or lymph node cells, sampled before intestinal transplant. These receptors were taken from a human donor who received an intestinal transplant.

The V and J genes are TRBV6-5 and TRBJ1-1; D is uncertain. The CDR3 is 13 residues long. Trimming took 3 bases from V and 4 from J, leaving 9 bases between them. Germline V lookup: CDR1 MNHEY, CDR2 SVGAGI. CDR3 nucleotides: TGTGCCAGCAGTTATGGGCACTCCACTGAAGCTTTCTTT. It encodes CASSYGHSTEAFF.

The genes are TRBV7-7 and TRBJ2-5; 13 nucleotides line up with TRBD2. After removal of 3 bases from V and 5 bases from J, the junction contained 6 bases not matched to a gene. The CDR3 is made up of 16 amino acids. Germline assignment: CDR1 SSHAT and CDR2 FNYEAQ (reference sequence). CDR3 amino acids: CASSFGLAGDEETQYF. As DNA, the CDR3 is TGTGCCAGCAGCTTTGGACTAGCGGGAGACGAGGAGACCCAGTACTTC.

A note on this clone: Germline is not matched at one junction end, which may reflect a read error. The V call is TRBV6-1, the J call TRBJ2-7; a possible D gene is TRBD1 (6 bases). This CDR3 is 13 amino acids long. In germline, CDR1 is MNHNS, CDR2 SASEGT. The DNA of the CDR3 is TGTGCCGGCAGTTCGAGACAGGCCTACGAGCAGTACTTC. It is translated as CAGSSRQAYEQYF.

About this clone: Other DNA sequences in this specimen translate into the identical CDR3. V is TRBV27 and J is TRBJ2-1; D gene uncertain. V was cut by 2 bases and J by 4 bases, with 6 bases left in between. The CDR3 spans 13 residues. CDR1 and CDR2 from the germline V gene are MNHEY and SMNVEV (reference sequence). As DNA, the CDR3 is TGTGCCAGCAGTTTAGGGCTTTACAATGAGCAGTTCTTC. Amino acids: CASSLGLYNEQFF.

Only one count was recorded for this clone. DNA of the CDR3: TGCGCCAGCAGTGAGGCAGCGAACACCGGGGAGCTGTTTTTT. Encoded protein: CASSEAANTGELFF. The rearrangement uses TRBV10-1 and TRBJ2-2; D unresolved. This CDR3 has 14 amino acids. Germline assignment: CDR1 WNHNN and CDR2 SYGVQD (reference sequence). The V end lost 2 bases, the J end lost 0 bases, and 4 bases lay between the germline ends.

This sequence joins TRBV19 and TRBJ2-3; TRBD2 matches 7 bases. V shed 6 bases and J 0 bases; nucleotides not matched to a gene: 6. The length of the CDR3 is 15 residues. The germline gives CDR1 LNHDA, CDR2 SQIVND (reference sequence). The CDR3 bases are TGTGCCAGTAGCCAACGGACTAGGAGCACAGATACGCAGTATTTT. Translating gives CASSQRTRSTDTQYF.

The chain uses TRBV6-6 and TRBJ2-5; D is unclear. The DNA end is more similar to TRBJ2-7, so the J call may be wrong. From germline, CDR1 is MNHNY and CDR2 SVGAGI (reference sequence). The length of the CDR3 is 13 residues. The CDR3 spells CASSYLWSSEQYF. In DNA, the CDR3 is TGTGCCAGCAGTTACCTTTGGAGTTCCGAGCAGTACTTC.

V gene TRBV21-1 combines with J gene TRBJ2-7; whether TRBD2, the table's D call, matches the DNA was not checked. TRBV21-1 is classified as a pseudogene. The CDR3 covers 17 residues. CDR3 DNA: TGTGCCAGCAGCGACGAGGGCGGACTAGCGGGAGTGAATGAGCAGTACTTC. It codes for CASSDEGGLAGVNEQYF.

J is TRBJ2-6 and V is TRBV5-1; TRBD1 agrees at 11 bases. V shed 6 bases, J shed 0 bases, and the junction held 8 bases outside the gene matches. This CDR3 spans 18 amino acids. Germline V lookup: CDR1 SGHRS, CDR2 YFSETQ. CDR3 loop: CASNPGDRGFSGANVLTF. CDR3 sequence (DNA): TGCGCCAGCAACCCTGGGGACAGGGGGTTCTCTGGGGCCAACGTCCTGACTTTC.

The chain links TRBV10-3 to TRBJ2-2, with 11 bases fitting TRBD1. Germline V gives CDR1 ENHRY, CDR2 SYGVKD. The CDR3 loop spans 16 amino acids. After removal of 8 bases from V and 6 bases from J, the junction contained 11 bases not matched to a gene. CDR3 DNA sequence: TGTGCCATCCCTAGGGACAGGGGGTTCGCAGCCGGGGAGCTGTTTTTT. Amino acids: CAIPRDRGFAAGELFF.

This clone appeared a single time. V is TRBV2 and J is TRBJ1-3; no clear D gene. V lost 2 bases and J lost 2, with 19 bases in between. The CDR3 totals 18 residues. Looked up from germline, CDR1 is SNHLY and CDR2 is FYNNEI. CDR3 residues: CASSELFPAAAAGNTIYF. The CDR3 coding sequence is TGTGCCAGCAGTGAATTGTTTCCTGCGGCAGCAGCTGGAAACACCATATATTTT. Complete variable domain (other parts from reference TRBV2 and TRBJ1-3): EPEVTQTPSHQVTQMGQEVILRCVPISNHLYFYWYRQILGQKVEFLVSFYNNEISEKSEIFDDQFSVERPDGSNFTLKIRSTKLEDSAMYFCASSELFPAAAAGNTIYFGEGSWLTVV.

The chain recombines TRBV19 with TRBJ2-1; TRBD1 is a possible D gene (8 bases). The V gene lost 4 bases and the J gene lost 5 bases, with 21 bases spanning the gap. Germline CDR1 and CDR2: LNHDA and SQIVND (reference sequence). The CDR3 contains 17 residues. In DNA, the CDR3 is TGTGCCAGTAGTAGCTCGACAGGGGACTATAGAAACAATGAGCAGTTCTTC. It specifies CASSSSTGDYRNNEQFF.

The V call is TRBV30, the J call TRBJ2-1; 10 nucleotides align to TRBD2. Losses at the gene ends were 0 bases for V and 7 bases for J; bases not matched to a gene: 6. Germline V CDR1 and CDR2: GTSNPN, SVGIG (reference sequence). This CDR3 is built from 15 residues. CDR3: CAWSVGLAGANEQFF. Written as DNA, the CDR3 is TGTGCCTGGAGTGTAGGGCTAGCGGGAGCTAATGAGCAGTTCTTC.

The CDR3 protein is CASSQGTGTNTGELFF. CDR3 sequence (DNA): TGCGCCAGCAGCCAAGGGACTGGAACGAACACCGGGGAGCTGTTTTTT. V usage is TRBV4-3 and J usage is TRBJ2-2, with D maybe TRBD2 (5 bases). Per germline, CDR1 LGHNA and CDR2 YSLEER. CDR3 size: 16 residues. V dropped 1 base and J dropped 0 bases, with 9 bases sitting between them.

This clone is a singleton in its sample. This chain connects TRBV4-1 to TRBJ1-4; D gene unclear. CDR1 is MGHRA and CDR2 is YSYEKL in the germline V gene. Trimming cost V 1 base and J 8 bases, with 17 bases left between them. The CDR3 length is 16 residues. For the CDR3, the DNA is TGCGCCAGCAGCCAAGGAAGACGGGGTCTTCAAGAAAAACTGTTTTTT. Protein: CASSQGRRGLQEKLFF.

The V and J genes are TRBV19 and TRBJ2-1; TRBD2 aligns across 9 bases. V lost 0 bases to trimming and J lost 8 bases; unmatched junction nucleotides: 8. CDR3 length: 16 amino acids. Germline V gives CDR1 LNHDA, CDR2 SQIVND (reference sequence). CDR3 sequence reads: CASSIEMAGGPDEQFF. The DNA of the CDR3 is TGTGCCAGTAGTATAGAAATGGCGGGGGGGCCGGATGAGCAGTTCTTC.

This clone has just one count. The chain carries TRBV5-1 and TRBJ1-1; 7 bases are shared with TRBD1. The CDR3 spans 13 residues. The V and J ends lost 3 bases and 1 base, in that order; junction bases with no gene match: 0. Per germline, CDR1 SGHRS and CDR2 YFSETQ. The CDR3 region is CASSYRGNTEAFF. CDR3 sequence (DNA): TGCGCCAGCAGCTACAGGGGGAACACTGAAGCTTTCTTT. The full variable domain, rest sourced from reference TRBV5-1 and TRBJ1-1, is KAGVTQTPRYLIKTRGQQVTLSCSPISGHRSVSWYQQTPGQGLQFLFEYFSETQRNKGNFPGRFSGRQFSNSRSEMNVSTLELGDSALYLCASSYRGNTEAFFGQGTRLTVV.

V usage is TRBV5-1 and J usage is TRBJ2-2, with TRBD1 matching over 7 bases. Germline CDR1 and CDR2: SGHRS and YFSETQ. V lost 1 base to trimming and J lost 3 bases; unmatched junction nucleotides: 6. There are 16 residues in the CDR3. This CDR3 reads CASSLPEDRHTGELFF. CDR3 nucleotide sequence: TGCGCCAGCAGCTTGCCCGAGGACAGGCACACCGGGGAGCTGTTTTTT.

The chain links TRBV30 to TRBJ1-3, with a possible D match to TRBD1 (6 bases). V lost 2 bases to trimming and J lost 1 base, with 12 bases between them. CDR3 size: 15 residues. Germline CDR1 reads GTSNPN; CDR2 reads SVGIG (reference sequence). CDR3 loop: CAWSSTGWSGNTIYF. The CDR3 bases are TGTGCCTGGAGTTCAACAGGGTGGTCTGGAAACACCATATATTTT.

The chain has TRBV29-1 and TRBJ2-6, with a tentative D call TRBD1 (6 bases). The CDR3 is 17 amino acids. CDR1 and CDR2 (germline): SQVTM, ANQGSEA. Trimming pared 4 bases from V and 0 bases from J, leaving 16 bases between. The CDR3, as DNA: TGCAGCGTTGCCGGGACACCGGATTCCTCTGGGGCCAACGTCCTGACTTTC. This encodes CSVAGTPDSSGANVLTF.

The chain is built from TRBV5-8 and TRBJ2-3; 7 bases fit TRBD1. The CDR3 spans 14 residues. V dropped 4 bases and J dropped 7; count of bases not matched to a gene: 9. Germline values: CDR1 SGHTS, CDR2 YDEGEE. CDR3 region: CASSPRTGPNTQYF. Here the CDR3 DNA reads TGTGCCAGCAGCCCCAGGACAGGCCCAAATACGCAGTATTTT.